The 16 T cell receptor beta chains listed next were all sequenced from one sample in a study of blood T cell repertoires in COVID-19. Sequenced by immunoSEQ multiplex PCR; TCRdb stores in-frame clones only, minus some. The table records approximately 210,000 clones, almost 85% of them present only once. Sequencing was done on a sample of peripheral blood. These receptors came from a woman aged 70-85 years with active or convalescent COVID-19.

This clone was picked up a small number of times. The chain combines TRBV2 with TRBJ1-3; no clear D. The CDR3 loop spans 14 amino acids. Germline V gene lookup returns CDR1 SNHLY and CDR2 FYNNEI. Trimming left V 7 bases short and J 5 bases short, with 15 bases between. The CDR3 coding sequence is TGTGCCAGCACCATAGGTCGGGTCAGAAACACCATATATTTT. Its protein is CASTIGRVRNTIYF.

J is TRBJ2-1 and V is TRBV3-1 (or the pseudogene TRBV3-2); tentative D call: TRBD2 (6 bases). Germline values: CDR1 LGHDT, CDR2 YNNKEL (reference sequence). V was pared by 0 bases and J by 1 base, with 10 bases between. The CDR3 has 16 residues. CDR3 protein: CASSQDPGESYNEQFF. CDR3 sequence (DNA): TGTGCCAGCAGCCAAGACCCGGGAGAGTCCTACAATGAGCAGTTCTTC.

The V and J genes are TRBV6-5 and TRBJ1-1; D is possibly TRBD1 (5 bases). This CDR3 has 14 residues. The V gene's germline CDR1 is MNHEY and CDR2 SVGAGI. V was pared by 8 bases and J by 0 bases, with 13 bases between. CDR3 protein: CASSHQGLNTEAFF. CDR3 nucleotides: TGTGCCAGCTCTCATCAGGGCTTGAACACTGAAGCTTTCTTT.

V gene TRBV12-3 or TRBV12-4 combines with J gene TRBJ1-1; D is unclear. This CDR3 contains 13 residues. Trimming removed 1 base at V and 6 bases at J, with 9 bases between. The CDR3 protein is CASSLGGMSEAFF. DNA for the CDR3: TGTGCCAGCAGTTTAGGAGGGATGTCTGAAGCTTTCTTT.

V usage is TRBV24-1 and J usage is TRBJ2-5; D not certain. CDR3 length: 15 residues. In germline, CDR1 is KGHDR, CDR2 SFDVKD. Trimming stripped 2 bases from V and 4 bases from J, with 13 bases between. This CDR3 reads CATSDSRSGSETQYF. For the CDR3, the DNA is TGTGCCACCAGTGATTCCCGTTCAGGATCAGAGACCCAGTACTTC.

V and J are TRBV5-1 and TRBJ1-2, with 7 nucleotides matching TRBD1. The CDR3 extends over 14 amino acids. V lost 0 bases and J lost 8; bases outside the gene matches: 7. CDR1 SGHRS and CDR2 YFSETQ come from the germline V gene. CDR3 in amino acids: CASSLGGGAEGYTF. In DNA, the CDR3 is TGCGCCAGCAGCTTGGGAGGGGGCGCGGAAGGCTACACCTTC.

The chain is built from TRBV7-3 and TRBJ2-5; 7 positions match TRBD1. J gave up 0 bases and V 3 bases, and 19 bases lay outside the gene matches. From germline, CDR1 is SGHTA and CDR2 FQGTGA. This CDR3 spans 20 amino acids. The CDR3 nucleotides are TGTGCCAGCAGCTTGTGGGGTTGGAGGCTCACAGGGGAGAACCAAGAGACCCAGTACTTC. Its protein product is CASSLWGWRLTGENQETQYF. Variable domain in full (rest from reference TRBV7-3 and TRBJ2-5): GAGVSQTPSNKVTEKGKYVELRCDPISGHTALYWYRQSLGQGPEFLIYFQGTGAADDSGLPNDRFFAVRPEGSVSTLKIQRTERGDSAVYLCASSLWGWRLTGENQETQYFGPGTRLLVL.

V gene TRBV6-5 combines with J gene TRBJ2-7; 11 bases align to TRBD1. J was trimmed by 3 bases and V by 2 bases; bases with no gene match: 6. CDR3 length: 16 amino acids. In germline, CDR1 is MNHEY, CDR2 SVGAGI. The CDR3 region is CASSYTWDRGGYEQYF. The CDR3 DNA reads TGTGCCAGCAGTTACACATGGGACAGGGGGGGCTACGAGCAGTACTTC.

The V gene is TRBV4-2, the J gene TRBJ2-7; TRBD2 matches 11 bases. Germline V gene sequence: CDR1 LGHNA, CDR2 YNFKEQ. With 0 bases clipped from V and 3 bases from J, the junction kept 7 bases outside the gene matches. The CDR3 sequence is 17 residues long. The CDR3 loop reads CASSQDPGTSGSYEQYF. CDR3 DNA: TGTGCCAGCAGCCAAGATCCCGGAACTAGCGGGAGCTACGAGCAGTACTTC.

The chain carries TRBV5-4 and TRBJ2-5, with 10 positions matching TRBD2. The CDR3 extends over 19 amino acids. Germline CDR1 reads SGHNT; CDR2 reads YYREEE (reference sequence). The junction had 11 bases not matched to a gene; V was cut back by 0 bases and J by 0 bases. This chain's CDR3 is CASSLGLAGGDLYQETQYF. The DNA for the CDR3 is TGTGCCAGCAGCTTGGGTTTAGCGGGAGGAGACCTGTACCAAGAGACCCAGTACTTC.

The chain recombines TRBV6-5 with TRBJ2-7, with 8 bases fitting TRBD2. J was trimmed by 6 bases and V by 5 bases; bases with no gene match: 12. The length of the CDR3 is 15 residues. The V gene's germline CDR1 is MNHEY and CDR2 SVGAGI. CDR3 region: CASSMRAGDVSEQYF. The CDR3 DNA sequence: TGTGCCAGCAGTATGCGAGCGGGAGATGTTAGCGAGCAGTACTTC.

The rearrangement links TRBV28 to TRBJ1-6, with D unresolved. Germline loops: CDR1 MDHEN, CDR2 SYDVKM. This CDR3 has 12 amino acids. V lost 3 bases and J lost 13, with 10 bases in between. The chain's CDR3 is CASSLRGLPLHF. CDR3 nucleotides: TGTGCCAGCAGTTTGCGAGGCCTTCCCCTCCACTTT.

The chain has TRBV2 and TRBJ2-6, with D unclear. The V gene's germline CDR1 is SNHLY and CDR2 FYNNEI. V shed 10 bases and J shed 0 bases, with 16 bases lying between them. CDR3 length: 16 residues. CDR3 coding DNA: TGTGCCATCCCTCTGACCCAGGTCTCTGGGGCCAACGTCCTGACTTTC. This codes for CAIPLTQVSGANVLTF.

The chain employs TRBV27 and TRBJ2-5; 8 nucleotides align to TRBD2. From germline, CDR1 is MNHEY and CDR2 SMNVEV (reference sequence). The CDR3 totals 16 residues. Trimming at V came to 2 bases and at J to 0 bases, leaving 5 bases not matched to a gene. The CDR3 nucleotides read TGTGCCAGCAGTTTAATCCGGGGGGGGGACCAAGAGACCCAGTACTTC. Protein: CASSLIRGGDQETQYF.

The chain recombines TRBV9 with TRBJ2-1, with D maybe TRBD2 (6 bases). This CDR3 is built from 15 residues. Trimming stripped 4 bases from V and 9 bases from J, with 20 bases between. The germline V gene has CDR1 SGDLS and CDR2 YYNGEE. The CDR3 nucleotides read TGTGCCAGCAGCCCCCAGGGCGACATCGGGGGTGAGCAGTTCTTC. Translating it yields CASSPQGDIGGEQFF.

J is TRBJ2-2 and V is TRBV11-2, with 14 bases aligning to TRBD2. Trimming at V came to 5 bases and at J to 7 bases, leaving 6 bases not matched to a gene. Looked up from germline, CDR1 is SGHAT and CDR2 is FQNNGV. CDR3 length equals 16 residues. The CDR3 DNA reads TGTGCCAGCAGCAAGACTAGCGGGAGGGAGTACGGGGAGCTGTTTTTT. It translates to CASSKTSGREYGELFF. Based on the CDR3 plus reference TRBV11-2 and TRBJ2-2, the full variable domain is EAGVAQSPRYKIIEKRQSVAFWCNPISGHATLYWYQQILGQGPKLLIQFQNNGVVDDSQLPKDRFSAERLKGVDSTLKIQPAKLEDSAVYLCASSKTSGREYGELFFGEGSRLTVL.